One sample yielded the 2 T cell receptor beta chains listed below, sequenced in a study of blood T cell repertoires in COVID-19. Data came from immunoSEQ multiplex PCR; TCRdb stores just in-frame clones and leaves some out. The sample includes around 80,000 clones, around nine tenths seen only once; the top ten take 4.8%. Sequenced material: peripheral blood. All receptors come from an elderly woman with acute or convalescent COVID-19.

This clone was observed a single time. The chain couples TRBV5-6 to TRBJ1-1, with TRBD1 as a possible D gene (5 bases). V shed 2 bases and J shed 3 bases, with 14 bases lying between them. The CDR3 spans 15 residues. In germline, CDR1 is SGHDT, CDR2 YYEEEE. CDR3 DNA: TGTGCCAGCAGCTTCAAGTCTCCCAGGGACACTGAAGCTTTCTTT. Translating it yields CASSFKSPRDTEAFF.

This clone was detected a few times. The chain joins TRBV4-2 to TRBJ2-7; possibly TRBD2 for D (5 bases). V was trimmed by 1 base and J by 0 bases, leaving 13 bases between them. The CDR3 extends over 16 amino acids. The germline V gene has CDR1 LGHNA and CDR2 YNFKEQ. The DNA of the CDR3 is TGTGCCAGCAGCCAAGGGGTGATAGCGAGCTCCTACGAGCAGTACTTC. This gives the protein CASSQGVIASSYEQYF.